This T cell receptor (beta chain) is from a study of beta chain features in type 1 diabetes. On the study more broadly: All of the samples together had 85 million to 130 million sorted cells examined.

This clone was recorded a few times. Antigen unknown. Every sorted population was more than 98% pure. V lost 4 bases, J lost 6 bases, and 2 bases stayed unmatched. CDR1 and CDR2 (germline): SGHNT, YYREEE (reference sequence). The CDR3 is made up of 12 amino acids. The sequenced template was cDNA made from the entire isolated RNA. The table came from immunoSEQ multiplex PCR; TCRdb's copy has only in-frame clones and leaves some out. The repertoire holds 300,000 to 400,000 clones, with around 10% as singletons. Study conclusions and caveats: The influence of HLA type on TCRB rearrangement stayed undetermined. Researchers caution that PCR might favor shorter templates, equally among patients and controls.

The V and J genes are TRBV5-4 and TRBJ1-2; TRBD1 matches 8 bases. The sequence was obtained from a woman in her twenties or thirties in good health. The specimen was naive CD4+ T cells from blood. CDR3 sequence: CASSLDRDGYTF. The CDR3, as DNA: TGTGCCAGCAGCCTGGACAGGGATGGCTACACCTTC.